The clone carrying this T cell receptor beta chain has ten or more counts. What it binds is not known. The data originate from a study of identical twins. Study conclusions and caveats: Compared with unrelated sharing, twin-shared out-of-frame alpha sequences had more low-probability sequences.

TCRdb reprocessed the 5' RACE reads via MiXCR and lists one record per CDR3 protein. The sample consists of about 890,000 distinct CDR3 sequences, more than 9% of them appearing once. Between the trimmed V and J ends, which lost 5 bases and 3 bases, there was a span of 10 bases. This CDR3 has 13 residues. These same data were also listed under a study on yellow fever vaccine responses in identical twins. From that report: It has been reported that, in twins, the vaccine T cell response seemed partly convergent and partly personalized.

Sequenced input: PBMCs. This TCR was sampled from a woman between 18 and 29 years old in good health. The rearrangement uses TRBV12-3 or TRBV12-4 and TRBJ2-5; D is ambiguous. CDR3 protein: CASSVRREETQYF. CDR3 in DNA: TGTGCCAGCAGTGTGAGGAGAGAAGAGACCCAGTACTTC.